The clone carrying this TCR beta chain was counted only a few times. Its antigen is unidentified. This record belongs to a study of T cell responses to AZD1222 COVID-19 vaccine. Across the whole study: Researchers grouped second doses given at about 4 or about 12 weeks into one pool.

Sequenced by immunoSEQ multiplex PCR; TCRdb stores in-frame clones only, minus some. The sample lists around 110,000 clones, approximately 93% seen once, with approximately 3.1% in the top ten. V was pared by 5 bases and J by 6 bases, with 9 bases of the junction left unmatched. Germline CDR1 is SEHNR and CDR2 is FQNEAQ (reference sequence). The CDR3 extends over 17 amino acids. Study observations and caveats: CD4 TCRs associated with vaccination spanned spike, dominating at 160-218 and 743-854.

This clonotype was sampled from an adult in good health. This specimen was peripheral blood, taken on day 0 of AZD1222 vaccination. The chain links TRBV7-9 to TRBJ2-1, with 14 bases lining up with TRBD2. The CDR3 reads CASSEGLAGGLGNEQFF. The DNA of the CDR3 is TGTGCCAGCAGCGAAGGACTAGCGGGAGGTTTGGGCAATGAGCAGTTCTTC.